This is a list of T cell receptor beta chains from one sample in a study of blood T cell repertoires in COVID-19. Produced via immunoSEQ multiplex PCR; TCRdb's table is partial and in-frame only. Of about 210,000 clones detected, almost 85% appear once; the ten largest clones hold about 2.4%. The sequencing sample was made of peripheral blood. Source of these receptors: a woman between 65 and 79 years old with COVID-19, enrolled during active disease. Each CDR3 is given with its conserved first and last residue. Each record gives: clone size, D gene, J gene, V gene, CDR3 protein, CDR3 DNA. D genes are given only for firm matches. Rows give clone size only sometimes, using once, few, many, or a class for an expanded clone.

>.|.|TRBJ1-2|TRBV7-9
CASTFSDGYTF
TGTGCCAGCACCTTCTCGGATGGCTACACCTTC
>once|TRBD2|TRBJ2-1|TRBV19
CASSPVLAGGRNEQFF
TGTGCCAGTAGTCCCGTACTAGCGGGGGGTAGAAATGAGCAGTTCTTC
>few|.|TRBJ1-2|TRBV29-1
CSEPQGSIYGYTF
TGCAGCGAGCCTCAGGGGAGTATCTATGGCTACACCTTC
>.|.|TRBJ1-2|TRBV19
CASSMARVYGYTF
TGTGCCAGTAGTATGGCGCGGGTCTATGGCTACACCTTC
>.|.|TRBJ1-4|TRBV5-6
CASSFGGSHEKLFF
TGTGCCAGCAGCTTCGGGGGGAGTCATGAAAAACTGTTTTTT
>.|TRBD1|TRBJ1-5|TRBV19
CASSIRGQGVSNQPQHF
TGTGCCAGTAGTATAAGGGGACAGGGGGTAAGCAATCAGCCCCAGCATTTT
>.|.|TRBJ2-3|TRBV11-3
CASSLGRTEASDTQYF
TGTGCCAGCAGCTTGGGGAGGACGGAGGCCTCCGATACGCAGTATTTT
>few|.|TRBJ2-7|TRBV4-2
CASSQYLREPYEQYF
TGTGCCAGCAGCCAATACCTCCGGGAACCCTACGAGCAGTACTTC
>.|TRBD1|TRBJ2-1|TRBV9
CASSPRDRTYNEQFF
TGTGCCAGCAGCCCCCGGGACAGAACCTACAATGAGCAGTTCTTC
>.|.|TRBJ2-1|TRBV25-1
CASIPRGEGVGEQFF
TGTGCCAGCATTCCAAGAGGTGAGGGGGTTGGTGAGCAGTTCTTC
>.|.|TRBJ2-7|TRBV4-3
CASSQDGRPHEQYF
TGCGCCAGCAGCCAAGACGGCAGGCCCCACGAGCAGTACTTC
>.|.|TRBJ2-7|TRBV10-1
CASNLLADEQYF
TGCGCCAGCAATCTATTAGCGGACGAGCAGTACTTC
>.|TRBD1|TRBJ1-2|TRBV12-3/TRBV12-4
CASRMDRGYGYTF
TGTGCCAGCAGAATGGACAGGGGCTATGGCTACACCTTC
>.|TRBD2|TRBJ2-7|TRBV27
CASRLNPGLAGVNEQYF
TGTGCCAGCAGGTTGAACCCGGGACTAGCGGGTGTCAACGAGCAGTACTTC
>once|.|TRBJ2-1|TRBV6-4
CASKRGSDGEQFF
TGTGCCAGCAAACGGGGAAGCGACGGTGAGCAGTTCTTC
>once|.|TRBJ1-1|TRBV4-2
CASSGQAGVFSVAFF
TGTGCCAGCAGCGGCCAAGCAGGGGTTTTTTCAGTGGCTTTCTTT
>.|TRBD1|TRBJ1-5|TRBV5-6
CASSLRLRDRANQPQHF
TGTGCCAGCAGCTTGCGGTTACGAGACAGGGCGAATCAGCCCCAGCATTTT
>.|TRBD1|TRBJ1-5|TRBV19
CASKPGQQPSNQPQHF
TGTGCCAGTAAACCGGGACAGCAACCTAGCAATCAGCCCCAGCATTTT
>.|TRBD1|TRBJ1-5|TRBV19
CASSQQGDQPQHF
TGTGCCAGTAGTCAACAGGGGGATCAGCCCCAGCATTTT
>.|TRBD1|TRBJ1-1|TRBV18
CASSPQGADTEAFF
TGTGCCAGCTCACCCCAGGGGGCAGACACTGAAGCTTTCTTT
>.|.|TRBJ2-7|TRBV6-1
CASSEILYEQYF
TGTGCCAGCAGTGAAATCCTCTACGAGCAGTACTTC
>.|TRBD2|TRBJ2-1|TRBV10-3
CAISSPGLAGPGSYNEQFF
TGTGCCATCAGCTCTCCTGGACTAGCGGGGCCCGGGTCCTACAATGAGCAGTTCTTC